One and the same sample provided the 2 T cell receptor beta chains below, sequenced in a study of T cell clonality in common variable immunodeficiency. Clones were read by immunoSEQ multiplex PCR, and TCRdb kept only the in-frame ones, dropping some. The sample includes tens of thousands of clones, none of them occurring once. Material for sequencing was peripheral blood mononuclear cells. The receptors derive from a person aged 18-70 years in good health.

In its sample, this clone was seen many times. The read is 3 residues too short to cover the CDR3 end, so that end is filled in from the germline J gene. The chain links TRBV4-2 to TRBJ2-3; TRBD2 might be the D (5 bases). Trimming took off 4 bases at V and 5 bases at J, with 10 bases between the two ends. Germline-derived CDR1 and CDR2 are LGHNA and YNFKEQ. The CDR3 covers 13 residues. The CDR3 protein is CASSPRAGDTQYF. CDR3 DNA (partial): TGTGCCAGCAGCCCTCGGGCGGGAGATACG.

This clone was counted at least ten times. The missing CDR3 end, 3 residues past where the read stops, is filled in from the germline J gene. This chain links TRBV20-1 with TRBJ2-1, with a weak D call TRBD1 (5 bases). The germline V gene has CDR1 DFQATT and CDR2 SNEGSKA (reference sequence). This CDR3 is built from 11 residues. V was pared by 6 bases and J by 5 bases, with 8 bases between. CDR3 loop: CSADRNNEQFF. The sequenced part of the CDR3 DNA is TGCAGTGCCGACAGAAACAATGAG.